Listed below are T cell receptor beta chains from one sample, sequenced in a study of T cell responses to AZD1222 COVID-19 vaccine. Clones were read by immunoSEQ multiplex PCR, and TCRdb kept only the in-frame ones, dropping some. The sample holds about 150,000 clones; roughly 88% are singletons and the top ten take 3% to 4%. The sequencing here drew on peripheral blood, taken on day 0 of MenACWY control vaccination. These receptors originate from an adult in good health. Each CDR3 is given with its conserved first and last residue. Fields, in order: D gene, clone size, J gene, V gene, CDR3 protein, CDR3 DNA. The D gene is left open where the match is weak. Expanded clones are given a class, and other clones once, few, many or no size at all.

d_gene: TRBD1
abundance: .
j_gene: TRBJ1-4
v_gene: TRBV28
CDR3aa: CASSTHRGGEEKLFF
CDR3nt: TGTGCCAGCAGTACCCACAGGGGAGGGGAAGAAAAACTGTTTTTT

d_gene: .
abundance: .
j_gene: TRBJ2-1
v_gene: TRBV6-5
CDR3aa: CASTGDSYNEQFF
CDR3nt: TGTGCCAGCACCGGGGACTCCTACAATGAGCAGTTCTTC

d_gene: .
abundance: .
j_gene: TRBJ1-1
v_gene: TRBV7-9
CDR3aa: CASSFLGGWGREGTEAFF
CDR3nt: TGTGCCAGCAGCTTCCTGGGCGGCTGGGGCAGGGAAGGCACTGAAGCTTTCTTT

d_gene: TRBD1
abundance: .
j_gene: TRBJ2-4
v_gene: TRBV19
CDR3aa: CASSTRTGQGLYIQYF
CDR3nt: TGTGCCAGTAGTACCCGAACGGGACAGGGGTTATACATTCAGTACTTC

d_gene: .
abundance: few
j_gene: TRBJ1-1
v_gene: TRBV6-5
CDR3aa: CASSSRMSTEAFF
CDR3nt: TGTGCCAGCAGCTCCAGAATGAGCACTGAAGCTTTCTTT

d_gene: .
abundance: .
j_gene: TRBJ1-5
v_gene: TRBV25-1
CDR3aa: CASSETSATNQPQHF
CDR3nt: TGTGCCAGCAGTGAAACCTCGGCCACCAATCAGCCCCAGCATTTT

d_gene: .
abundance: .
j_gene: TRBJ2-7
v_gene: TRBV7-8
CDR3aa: CASSLGVYEQYF
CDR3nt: TGTGCCAGCAGCCTAGGGGTCTACGAGCAGTACTTC

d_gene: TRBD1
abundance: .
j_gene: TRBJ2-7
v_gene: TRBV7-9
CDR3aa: CASSPTGLKYEQYF
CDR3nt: TGTGCCAGCAGCCCGACAGGGCTCAAGTACGAGCAGTACTTC

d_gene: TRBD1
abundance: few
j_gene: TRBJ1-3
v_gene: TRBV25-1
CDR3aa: CAAGGSGNTIYF
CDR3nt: TGTGCCGCAGGGGGGTCTGGAAACACCATATATTTT

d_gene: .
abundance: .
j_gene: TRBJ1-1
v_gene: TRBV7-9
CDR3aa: CASSFLLQQRAPGNTEAFF
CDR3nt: TGTGCCAGCAGCTTTCTCCTACAGCAGAGAGCGCCGGGAAACACTGAAGCTTTCTTT

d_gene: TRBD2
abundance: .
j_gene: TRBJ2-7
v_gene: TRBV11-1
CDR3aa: CASSPDLAGGPYEQYF
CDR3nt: TGTGCCAGCAGCCCGGACTTAGCGGGAGGTCCCTACGAGCAGTACTTC

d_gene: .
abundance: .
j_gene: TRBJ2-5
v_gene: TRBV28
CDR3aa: CASSLTGTGETQYF
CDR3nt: TGTGCCAGCAGTTTAACGGGGACCGGGGAGACCCAGTACTTC

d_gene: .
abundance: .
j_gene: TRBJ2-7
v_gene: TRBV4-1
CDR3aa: CASSHPSKGESSYEQYF
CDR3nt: TGCGCCAGCAGCCACCCGTCAAAGGGGGAGAGCTCCTACGAGCAGTACTTC

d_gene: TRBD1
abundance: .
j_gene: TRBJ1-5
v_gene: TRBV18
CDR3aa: CASSPAGTGASQPQHF
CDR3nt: TGTGCCAGCTCACCGGCCGGGACAGGGGCGTCTCAGCCCCAGCATTTT

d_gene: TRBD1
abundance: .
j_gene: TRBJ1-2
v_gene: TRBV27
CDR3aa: CASSLTGNGYTF
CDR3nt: TGTGCCAGCAGTTTGACAGGGAATGGCTACACCTTC

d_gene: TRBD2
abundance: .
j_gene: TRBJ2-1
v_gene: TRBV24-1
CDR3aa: CATSGMTSGTTYEQFF
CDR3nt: TGTGCCACCAGTGGCATGACTAGCGGCACGACGTATGAGCAGTTCTTC

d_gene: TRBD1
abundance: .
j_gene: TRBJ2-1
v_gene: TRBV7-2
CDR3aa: CASSFSGQAGSYNEQFF
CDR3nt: TGTGCCAGCAGCTTTTCCGGACAGGCCGGCTCCTACAATGAGCAGTTCTTC

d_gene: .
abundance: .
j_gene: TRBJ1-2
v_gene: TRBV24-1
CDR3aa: CATSVLPGGYGYTF
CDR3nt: TGTGCCACCAGTGTTCTCCCAGGCGGCTATGGCTACACCTTC

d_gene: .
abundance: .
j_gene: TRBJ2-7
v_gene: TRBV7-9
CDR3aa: CASSLERGGDYEQYF
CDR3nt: TGTGCCAGCAGCTTAGAGAGGGGGGGAGACTACGAGCAGTACTTC

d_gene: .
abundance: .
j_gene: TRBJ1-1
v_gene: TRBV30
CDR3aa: CAWGNGAAEAFF
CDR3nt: TGTGCCTGGGGGAATGGGGCGGCTGAAGCTTTCTTT

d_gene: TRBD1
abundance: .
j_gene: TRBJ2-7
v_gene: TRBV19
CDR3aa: CASRKQGAGYEQYF
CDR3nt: TGTGCCAGTAGAAAACAGGGGGCCGGCTACGAGCAGTACTTC

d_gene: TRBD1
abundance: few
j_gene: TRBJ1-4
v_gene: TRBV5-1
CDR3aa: CASSLSNPGQGEKLFF
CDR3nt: TGCGCCAGCAGCCTTAGTAACCCGGGACAGGGGGAAAAACTGTTTTTT

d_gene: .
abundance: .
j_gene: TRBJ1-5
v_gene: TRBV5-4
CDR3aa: CASSLLGGARGNQPQHF
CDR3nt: TGTGCCAGCAGCTTGTTGGGAGGGGCCCGGGGCAATCAGCCCCAGCATTTT

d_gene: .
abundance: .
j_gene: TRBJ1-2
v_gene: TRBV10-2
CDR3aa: CASSDVSSSRGYTF
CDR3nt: TGCGCCAGCAGTGATGTGAGTTCCTCCCGTGGCTACACCTTC

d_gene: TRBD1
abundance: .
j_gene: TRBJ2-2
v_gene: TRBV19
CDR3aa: CASKGTGVTGELFF
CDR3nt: TGTGCCAGTAAGGGGACAGGGGTCACCGGGGAGCTGTTTTTT

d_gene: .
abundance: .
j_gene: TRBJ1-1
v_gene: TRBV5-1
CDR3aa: CASSFSQGTNTEAFF
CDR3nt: TGCGCCAGCAGCTTTTCCCAGGGGACGAACACTGAAGCTTTCTTT

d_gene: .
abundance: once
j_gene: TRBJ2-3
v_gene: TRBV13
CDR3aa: CASLEFRGSTDTQYF
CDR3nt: TGTGCCAGCTTAGAGTTTCGTGGAAGCACAGATACGCAGTATTTT

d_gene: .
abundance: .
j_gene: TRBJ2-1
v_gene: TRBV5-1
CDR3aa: CASSLRGNNEQFF
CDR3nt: TGCGCCAGCAGCTTGAGGGGGAACAATGAGCAGTTCTTC

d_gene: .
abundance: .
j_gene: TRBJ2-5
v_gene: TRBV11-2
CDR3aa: CASSFSSGAKTQYF
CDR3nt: TGTGCCAGCAGCTTCAGCTCGGGGGCGAAGACCCAGTACTTC

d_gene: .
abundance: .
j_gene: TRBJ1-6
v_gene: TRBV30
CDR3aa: CAWTGLSSSYNSPLHF
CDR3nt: TGTGCCTGGACGGGACTCTCGAGCTCCTATAATTCACCCCTCCACTTT

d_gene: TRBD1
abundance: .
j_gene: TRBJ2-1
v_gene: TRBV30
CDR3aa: CAWDSDRGNEQFF
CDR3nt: TGTGCCTGGGACTCCGACAGGGGCAATGAGCAGTTCTTC

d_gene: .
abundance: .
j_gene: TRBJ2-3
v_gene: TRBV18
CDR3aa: CASSYTGSDTQYF
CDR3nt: TGTGCCAGCTCGTATACAGGGTCGGATACGCAGTATTTT

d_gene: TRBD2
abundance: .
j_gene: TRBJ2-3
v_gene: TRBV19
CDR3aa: CASSLAGSDTQYF
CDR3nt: TGTGCCAGTAGCCTAGCGGGATCAGATACGCAGTATTTT

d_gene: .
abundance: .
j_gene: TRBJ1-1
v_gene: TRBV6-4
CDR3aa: CASSEGEGTEAFF
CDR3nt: TGTGCCAGCAGTGAAGGGGAGGGTACTGAAGCTTTCTTT

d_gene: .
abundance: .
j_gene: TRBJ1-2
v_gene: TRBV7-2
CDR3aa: CASSIDRELSNYGYTF
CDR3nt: TGTGCCAGCAGCATTGACCGGGAACTATCGAACTATGGCTACACCTTC

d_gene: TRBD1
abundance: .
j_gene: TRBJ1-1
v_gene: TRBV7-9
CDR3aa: CASSTRDRGSIAEAFF
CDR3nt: TGTGCCAGCAGCACCCGGGACAGGGGAAGTATCGCTGAAGCTTTCTTT

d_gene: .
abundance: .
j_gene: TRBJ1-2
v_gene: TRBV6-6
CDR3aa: CASSLYRRSYGYTF
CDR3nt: TGTGCCAGCAGTTTGTACAGACGCAGCTATGGCTACACCTTC

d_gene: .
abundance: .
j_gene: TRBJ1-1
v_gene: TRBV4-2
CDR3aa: CASSQDSGRGRTEAFF
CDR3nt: TGTGCCAGCAGCCAAGATTCCGGCAGGGGTAGGACTGAAGCTTTCTTT

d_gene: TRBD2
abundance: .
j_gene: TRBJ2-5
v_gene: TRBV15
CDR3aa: CATTSGGGETQYF
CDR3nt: TGTGCCACCACTAGCGGGGGGGGAGAGACCCAGTACTTC

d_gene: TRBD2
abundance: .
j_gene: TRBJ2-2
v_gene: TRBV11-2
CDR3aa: CASSQSLAGWGGELFF
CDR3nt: TGTGCCAGCAGCCAGTCCCTAGCGGGGTGGGGCGGGGAGCTGTTTTTT

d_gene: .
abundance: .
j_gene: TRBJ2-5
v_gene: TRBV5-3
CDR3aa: CARSGADSETQYF
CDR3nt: TGTGCCAGAAGCGGAGCGGATAGCGAGACCCAGTACTTC

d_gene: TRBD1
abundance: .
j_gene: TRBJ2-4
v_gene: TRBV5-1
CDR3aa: CASSLRGLGDIQYF
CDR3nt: TGCGCCAGCAGCTTAAGGGGGCTCGGAGACATTCAGTACTTC

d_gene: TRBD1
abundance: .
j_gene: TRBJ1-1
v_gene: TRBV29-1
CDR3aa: CSAGTGVNTEAFF
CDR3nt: TGCAGCGCGGGGACAGGGGTGAACACTGAAGCTTTCTTT

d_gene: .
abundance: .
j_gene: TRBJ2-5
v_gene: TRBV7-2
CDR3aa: CASSLEGTQYF
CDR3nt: TGTGCCAGCAGCTTAGAGGGGACCCAGTACTTC

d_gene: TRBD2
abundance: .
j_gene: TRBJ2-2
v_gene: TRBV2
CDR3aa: CASSWGLAGAGELFF
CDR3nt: TGTGCCAGCAGCTGGGGACTAGCGGGAGCGGGGGAGCTGTTTTTT

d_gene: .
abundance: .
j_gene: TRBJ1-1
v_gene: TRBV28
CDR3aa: CASSLQPGNTEAFF
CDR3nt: TGTGCCAGCAGTCTTCAACCAGGGAACACTGAAGCTTTCTTT

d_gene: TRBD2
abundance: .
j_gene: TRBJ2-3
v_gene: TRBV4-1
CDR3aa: CASSQDWGLAADTQYF
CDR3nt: TGCGCCAGCAGCCAAGATTGGGGACTAGCTGCGGATACGCAGTATTTT

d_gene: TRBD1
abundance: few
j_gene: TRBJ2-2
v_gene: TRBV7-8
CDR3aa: CASSPRGDRGLSTGELFF
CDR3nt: TGTGCCAGCAGCCCTAGGGGGGACAGGGGGCTGAGTACCGGGGAGCTGTTTTTT

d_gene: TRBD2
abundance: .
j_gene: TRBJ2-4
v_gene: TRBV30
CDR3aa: CAWGPGLAPNIQYF
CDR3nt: TGTGCCTGGGGCCCCGGACTAGCGCCTAACATTCAGTACTTC

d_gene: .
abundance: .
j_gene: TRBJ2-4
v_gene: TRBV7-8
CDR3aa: CASSLARTSIQYF
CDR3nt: TGTGCCAGCAGCTTAGCGCGGACGAGCATTCAGTACTTC

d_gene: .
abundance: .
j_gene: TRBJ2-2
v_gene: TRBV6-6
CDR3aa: CASSTQQNTGELFF
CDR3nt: TGTGCCAGCAGCACACAGCAAAACACCGGGGAGCTGTTTTTT